A single sample is the source of the 3 T cell receptor beta chains below, sequenced in a study of blood T cell repertoires in COVID-19. This table comes from immunoSEQ multiplex PCR, and its TCRdb copy is limited to in-frame clones, with some not included. The sample lists 300,000 or so clones, around 85% seen once, with 4% to 5% in the top ten. Material: PBMCs or T cells enriched from blood (not recorded which). The receptors here all came from a woman aged 40 to 50 with acute COVID-19.

This chain uses TRBV19 with TRBJ2-3; TRBD2 matches at 10 bases. The CDR3 covers 16 residues. The V gene's germline CDR1 is LNHDA and CDR2 SQIVND (reference sequence). Losses at the gene ends were 8 bases for V and 1 base for J; bases not matched to a gene: 9. The CDR3 protein is CASEPRSGRRTDTQYF. For the CDR3, the DNA is TGTGCCAGTGAACCCCGTAGCGGGAGGCGCACAGATACGCAGTATTTT.

As DNA, the CDR3 is TGTGCCAGCAGCTTAGAAACAGGGTCTGGAAACACCATATATTTT. As protein: CASSLETGSGNTIYF. The chain joins TRBV7-8 to TRBJ1-3, with TRBD1 as a possible D gene (6 bases). V was pared by 1 base and J by 1 base, with 8 bases between. This CDR3 region has 15 residues. Germline assignment: CDR1 SGHVS and CDR2 FQNEAQ.

J is TRBJ1-2 and V is TRBV4-1, with D perhaps matching TRBD1 (5 bases). The CDR3 loop spans 18 amino acids. Germline V gives CDR1 MGHRA, CDR2 YSYEKL. The V end was cut by 0 bases, the J end by 0 bases, with 17 bases between. CDR3 region: CASSQEGGPSRTNYGYTF. CDR3 DNA sequence: TGCGCCAGCAGCCAAGAGGGGGGACCGAGCAGAACTAACTATGGCTACACCTTC.